Listed here are 17 T cell receptor beta chains from one sample, sequenced in a study of T cells after yellow fever vaccination. TCRdb re-analysed the 5' RACE reads in MiXCR, keeping a single row per CDR3 protein. The sample lists 65,000 to 90,000 distinct CDR3 sequences, around 7.7% occurring once. The input for sequencing was CD8+ T cells sorted from PBMCs, taken on the day of the yellow fever booster vaccination. These receptors all come from a young man who received the YFV17D yellow fever vaccine.

This clonotype was picked up many times. This rearrangement joins TRBV11-2 to TRBJ2-5; no clear D gene. The CDR3 length is 10 residues. The V end was cut by 10 bases, the J end by 7 bases, with 10 bases between. Per germline, CDR1 SGHAT and CDR2 FQNNGV. The CDR3 sequence: CATTLGTQYF. Here the CDR3 DNA reads TGTGCCACCACCTTAGGGACCCAGTACTTC. The whole variable domain, filled in from reference TRBV11-2 and TRBJ2-5, reads EAGVAQSPRYKIIEKRQSVAFWCNPISGHATLYWYQQILGQGPKLLIQFQNNGVVDDSQLPKDRFSAERLKGVDSTLKIQPAKLEDSAVYLCATTLGTQYFGPGTRLLVL.

This clonotype was seen a handful of times. V is TRBV29-1 and J is TRBJ2-7; D remains unclear. The germline V gene has CDR1 SQVTM and CDR2 ANQGSEA. The V gene lost 1 base and the J gene lost 3 bases, with 7 bases spanning the gap. The CDR3 loop spans 12 amino acids. The chain's CDR3 is CSVEGPDYEQYF. The DNA of the CDR3 is TGCAGCGTTGAAGGGCCAGACTACGAGCAGTACTTC.

This clonotype was seen only a few times. The V call is TRBV7-8, the J call TRBJ2-7, with 8 positions matching TRBD2. The CDR3 totals 16 residues. In germline, CDR1 is SGHVS, CDR2 FQNEAQ. V dropped 4 bases and J dropped 6; count of bases not matched to a gene: 14. CDR3 bases: TGTGCCAGCAGCTCCCCTCACGCGGGAGGCGTCTCCGAGCAGTACTTC. Its translation: CASSSPHAGGVSEQYF.

CDR3 bases: TGTGCCAGCAGTTTCGGCTTACCTGCTATCAACGTCCTGACTTTC. It yields the protein CASSFGLPAINVLTF. The chain is built from TRBV27 and TRBJ2-6; D is ambiguous. Germline CDR1 MNHEY, CDR2 SMNVEV (reference sequence). The CDR3 covers 15 residues. Trimming left V 3 bases short and J 9 bases short, with 15 bases between.

This clonotype appeared many times. The J gene is TRBJ2-5, the V gene TRBV20-1; possibly TRBD1 or TRBD2 for D (5 bases each). V lost 0 bases to trimming and J lost 3 bases, with 8 bases between them. The CDR3 covers 13 residues. CDR1 is DFQATT and CDR2 is SNEGSKA in the germline V gene (reference sequence). The CDR3 here is CSAREWGKETQYF. CDR3 coding DNA: TGCAGTGCTAGAGAGTGGGGGAAAGAGACCCAGTACTTC.

This clonotype was counted ten times or more. J is TRBJ2-7 and V is TRBV5-5; 9 bases fit TRBD2. Trimming at V came to 0 bases and at J to 7 bases, leaving 5 bases not matched to a gene. Germline loops: CDR1 SGHKS, CDR2 YYEKEE (reference sequence). This CDR3 region has 14 residues. CDR3 nucleotides: TGTGCCAGCAGCTTGGTAGCGGGAGTGCGAGAGCAGTACTTC. It codes for CASSLVAGVREQYF.

There are many counts of this clonotype. The rearrangement uses TRBV5-6 and TRBJ1-1; D unclear. Germline assignment: CDR1 SGHDT and CDR2 YYEEEE. The CDR3 spans 12 residues. V was clipped by 5 bases and J by 11 bases, with 16 bases between them. This CDR3 reads CASSKDPHEAFF. The CDR3 region has the DNA TGTGCCAGCAGTAAAGACCCCCACGAGGCTTTCTTT.

This chain uses TRBV6-5 with TRBJ2-1, with D possibly TRBD2 on 6 matching bases. Germline lookup yields CDR1 MNHEY and CDR2 SVGAGI. This CDR3 spans 13 amino acids. The V end lost 6 bases, the J end lost 10 bases, and 16 bases lay between the germline ends. The CDR3 DNA follows: TGTGCCAGCAGGAGGGACTTAATGGGGGAGCAGTTCTTC. This gives the protein CASRRDLMGEQFF.

J is TRBJ2-1 and V is TRBV6-1; 9 nucleotides agree with TRBD2. The CDR3 contains 15 residues. V dropped 8 bases and J dropped 5; count of bases not matched to a gene: 10. Looked up from germline, CDR1 is MNHNS and CDR2 is SASEGT. The CDR3 is CASAQWAGGDNEQFF. The DNA for the CDR3 is TGTGCCAGCGCCCAATGGGCGGGAGGGGACAATGAGCAGTTCTTC.

This clonotype was counted only a few times. V usage is TRBV5-4 and J usage is TRBJ2-5, with 9 bases fitting TRBD2. Trimming took 2 bases from V and 1 from J; bases not matched to a gene: 3. The CDR3 is 15 residues long. CDR1 SGHNT and CDR2 YYREEE come from the germline V gene (reference sequence). The CDR3 DNA reads TGTGCCAGCAGCTTCGCGGGAGGGCCCCAAGAGACCCAGTACTTC. Translation: CASSFAGGPQETQYF.

This clonotype was counted once. The chain uses TRBV4-3 and TRBJ1-2, with a tentative D call TRBD1 (5 bases). The CDR3 is 14 residues long. Germline V gene data show CDR1 as LGHNA and CDR2 as YSLEER. V was cut by 0 bases and J by 8 bases, with 13 bases left in between. CDR3 sequence reads: CASSQDMGGGGYTF. In DNA form, the CDR3 reads TGCGCCAGCAGCCAAGATATGGGGGGAGGCGGCTACACCTTC.

This clonotype was detected a few times. The rearrangement links TRBV7-8 to TRBJ2-5, with TRBD1 identical over 7 bases. CDR3 length equals 14 residues. CDR1 SGHVS and CDR2 FQNEAQ come from the germline V gene. V lost 3 bases and J lost 3; bases outside the gene matches: 4. This CDR3 is CASSLGQSEETQYF. In DNA, the CDR3 is TGTGCCAGCAGCTTGGGACAGTCCGAAGAGACCCAGTACTTC. Based on the CDR3 plus reference TRBV7-8 and TRBJ2-5, the full variable domain is GAGVSQSPRYKVAKRGQDVALRCDPISGHVSLFWYQQALGQGPEFLTYFQNEAQLDKSGLPSDRFFAERPEGSVSTLKIQRTQQEDSAVYLCASSLGQSEETQYFGPGTRLLVL.

In this sample, this clonotype turned up a few times. The V gene is TRBV28, the J gene TRBJ2-3; D is undetermined. Between the trimmed V and J ends, which lost 7 bases and 4 bases, there was a span of 15 bases. This CDR3 is 14 amino acids long. Germline-derived CDR1 and CDR2 are MDHEN and SYDVKM. The CDR3 coding sequence is TGTGCCAGCACTCCAGATGGGTGGGCAGATACGCAGTATTTT. This codes for CASTPDGWADTQYF.

In its sample, this clonotype was seen a few times. The rearrangement links TRBV5-5 to TRBJ2-1; 9 bases are a match to TRBD2. V shed 2 bases, J shed 8 bases, and the junction held 11 bases outside the gene matches. The length of the CDR3 is 16 residues. Germline values: CDR1 SGHKS, CDR2 YYEKEE (reference sequence). This CDR3 reads CASSFGTSPMVYEQFF. CDR3 bases: TGTGCCAGCAGCTTCGGGACTAGCCCGATGGTGTATGAGCAGTTCTTC.

The sample holds a few counts of this clonotype. The chain joins TRBV13 to TRBJ2-5, with D perhaps TRBD1 (5 bases). Germline values: CDR1 PRHDT, CDR2 FYEKMQ (reference sequence). The CDR3 runs 17 residues. Trimming shortened V by 0 bases and J by 0 bases, and 14 bases separated the two germline ends. The CDR3 DNA reads TGTGCCAGCAGCTTAGGCCCTTTGACAGCGTACCAAGAGACCCAGTACTTC. Protein: CASSLGPLTAYQETQYF. The variable domain in full, with the rest retrieved from reference TRBV13 and TRBJ2-5, is AAGVIQSPRHLIKEKRETATLKCYPIPRHDTVYWYQQGPGQDPQFLISFYEKMQSDKGSIPDRFSAQQFSDYHSELNMSSLELGDSALYFCASSLGPLTAYQETQYFGPGTRLLVL.

The chain carries TRBV9 and TRBJ2-1; 7 nucleotides align to TRBD2. CDR3 length: 14 residues. In germline, CDR1 is SGDLS, CDR2 YYNGEE. Trimming cost V 5 bases and J 0 bases; bases outside gene matches: 2. CDR3 bases: TGTGCCAGCAGAGGCGGGAGCTCCTACAATGAGCAGTTCTTC. Translating it yields CASRGGSSYNEQFF.

In this sample, this clonotype turned up many times. The chain joins TRBV4-3 to TRBJ2-1; 10 nucleotides match TRBD2. The ends lost 1 base at V and 10 bases at J; junction bases unmatched: 13. The germline V gene has CDR1 LGHNA and CDR2 YSLEER. This CDR3 is 17 amino acids long. The CDR3 loop reads CASSQAEAGGLAKEQFF. CDR3 sequence (DNA): TGCGCCAGCAGCCAAGCCGAAGCGGGAGGGCTCGCGAAGGAGCAGTTCTTC.